Here is one T cell receptor (beta chain) with its context. The antigen is unknown. The record originates from a study of cytomegalovirus exposure and HLA in healthy donors. In the study overall: In an earlier analysis, 117 million unique TCR beta sequences were found from 150 million to 200 million T cells. The early release's HLA-typed donors yielded 80 million to 95 million unique TCRs. Broader study findings: In a later analysis, most CMV-associated TCR beta chains appeared HLA-restricted. Sequences of the TCR beta chain were said to predict the HLA-A and HLA-B alleles of most subjects accurately.

The primer mix had 60 Vbeta and 13 Jbeta primers. TCRdb's copy holds only in-frame clones and misses some; the assay was immunoSEQ multiplex PCR. Of some 210,000 clones detected, around four fifths appear once; the ten largest clones hold roughly a tenth. The sequenced sample consisted of PBMCs. This receptor was obtained from a woman aged 45 to 65 in good health and CMV-seropositive.

The CDR3 protein is CASSLHTSGAYEQYF. The DNA for the CDR3 is TGTGCCAGCAGTTTACACACCTCAGGGGCCTACGAGCAGTACTTC. The rearrangement uses TRBV28 and TRBJ2-7; tentatively, D is TRBD1 (6 bases). Germline CDR1 reads MDHEN; CDR2 reads SYDVKM. V shed 2 bases and J shed 2 bases, with 13 bases lying between them. The CDR3 consists of 15 residues.